A selection of T cell receptor beta chains follows, all from one sample in a study of CD8+ T cells in alopecia areata. Data came from immunoSEQ multiplex PCR; TCRdb stores just in-frame clones and leaves some out. The sample holds 180,000 or so clones, around 51% seen once. Specimen: CD8+ T cells sorted from blood, collected at week 52, from a patient treated with tofacitinib. These receptors all stem from a human donor with alopecia areata. Both conserved end residues are part of each CDR3. D genes are given only for firm matches. Clone size is not always given. Where it is, it says once, few, many or a class for expanded clones.

TRBV5-6	many	TRBD1	TRBJ2-1	CASSLEQGPYNEQFF	TGTGCCAGCAGCTTAGAACAGGGGCCCTACAATGAGCAGTTCTTC
TRBV6-5	NA	NA	TRBJ1-5	CASSYSWVNQPQHF	TGTGCCAGCAGTTACTCGTGGGTAAATCAGCCCCAGCATTTT
TRBV7-2	few	NA	TRBJ1-2	CASSPARLRTQVINYGYTF	TGTGCCAGCAGCCCCGCCCGTTTGAGGACGCAAGTCATCAACTATGGCTACACCTTC
TRBV4-1	NA	NA	TRBJ2-6	CASSQDHGAGANVLTF	TGCGCCAGCAGCCAAGATCATGGAGCTGGGGCCAACGTCCTGACTTTC
TRBV27	NA	NA	TRBJ1-1	CASSPWTAMNTEAFF	TGTGCCAGCAGTCCGTGGACAGCCATGAACACTGAAGCTTTCTTT
TRBV30	few	NA	TRBJ1-2	CAWRGVSYGYTF	TGTGCCTGGAGGGGGGTTAGTTATGGCTACACCTTC
TRBV5-4	NA	NA	TRBJ1-2	CAFRGDYGYTF	TGTGCCTTTCGGGGGGACTATGGCTACACCTTC
TRBV4-1	NA	NA	TRBJ2-5	CASSQGLVSQETQYF	TGCGCCAGCAGCCAGGGATTGGTGAGCCAAGAGACCCAGTACTTC
TRBV9	few	NA	TRBJ2-2	CASSPTNTGELFF	TGTGCCAGCAGCCCCACAAACACCGGGGAGCTGTTTTTT
TRBV2	NA	NA	TRBJ2-5	CASTAGPETQYF	TGTGCCAGCACGGCTGGGCCGGAGACCCAGTACTTC
TRBV7-9	NA	NA	TRBJ2-7	CASSSDPFYEQYF	TGTGCCAGCAGCTCGGATCCGTTCTACGAGCAGTACTTC
TRBV7-9	NA	NA	TRBJ2-1	CASSPPGLYNEQFF	TGTGCCAGCAGCCCCCCCGGACTCTACAATGAGCAGTTCTTC
TRBV15	few	TRBD1	TRBJ2-3	CATSRHRGLPDSDTQYF	TGTGCCACCAGCAGACACAGGGGGCTTCCCGACTCGGATACGCAGTATTTT
TRBV19	few	NA	TRBJ2-7	CASSTWDKYEQYF	TGTGCCAGTAGTACCTGGGACAAGTACGAGCAGTACTTC
TRBV29-1	NA	NA	TRBJ2-7	CSVESDNYEQYF	TGCAGCGTTGAGAGTGACAACTACGAGCAGTACTTC
TRBV5-1	NA	NA	TRBJ2-5	CASSIQGWETQYF	TGCGCCAGCAGCATACAGGGTTGGGAGACCCAGTACTTC
TRBV25-1	NA	NA	TRBJ1-2	CASSEGQYNYGYTF	TGTGCCAGCAGTGAAGGGCAGTACAACTATGGCTACACCTTC
TRBV7-9	few	NA	TRBJ2-7	CASSRHHPQRGEQYF	TGTGCCAGCAGCAGACACCACCCGCAAAGGGGCGAGCAGTACTTC
TRBV19	few	NA	TRBJ2-1	CASHQRPADEQFF	TGTGCCAGTCACCAACGACCAGCGGATGAGCAGTTCTTC
TRBV4-1	few	TRBD1	TRBJ1-1	CASSLVPGQGATEAFF	TGCGCCAGCAGCCTCGTGCCGGGACAGGGGGCAACTGAAGCTTTCTTT
TRBV29-1	NA	TRBD2	TRBJ2-1	CSVRRGVVSEQFF	TGCAGCGTTCGGCGGGGGGTTGTTAGTGAGCAGTTCTTC
TRBV19	NA	NA	TRBJ1-6	CASSIGWDTYNSPLHF	TGTGCCAGTAGTATCGGTTGGGACACCTATAATTCACCCCTCCACTTT
TRBV11-2	few	NA	TRBJ1-1	CASSFSRVQGLMNTEAFF	TGTGCCAGCAGCTTTTCCCGGGTCCAGGGCCTAATGAACACTGAAGCTTTCTTT
TRBV19	NA	NA	TRBJ2-3	CASGTDTQYF	TGTGCATCGGGCACAGATACGCAGTATTTT
TRBV5-1	few	NA	TRBJ2-7	CASSFTGAGEQYF	TGCGCCAGCAGCTTTACCGGAGCAGGGGAGCAGTACTTC
TRBV7-2	NA	NA	TRBJ2-5	CASSLSASSQETQYF	TGTGCCAGCAGCTTGAGTGCCTCCTCCCAAGAGACCCAGTACTTC
TRBV5-1	NA	TRBD1	TRBJ1-1	CASSRTGDTEAFF	TGCGCCAGCAGCAGGACAGGGGACACTGAAGCTTTCTTT
TRBV27	NA	NA	TRBJ1-2	CASSFRGPYGYTF	TGTGCCAGCAGTTTCAGGGGCCCCTATGGCTACACCTTC
TRBV7-6	NA	NA	TRBJ2-7	CASSLGKDPLSYEQYF	TGTGCCAGCAGCTTAGGGAAGGATCCCCTATCCTACGAGCAGTACTTC
TRBV5-6	NA	NA	TRBJ2-7	CASRETRDPAGEQYF	TGTGCCAGCCGAGAAACCCGGGACCCGGCGGGGGAGCAGTACTTC
TRBV30	NA	NA	TRBJ1-5	CAWSAGRGQPQHF	TGTGCCTGGAGTGCTGGCAGAGGTCAGCCCCAGCATTTT
TRBV28	many	NA	TRBJ1-2	CASSLEGGTRGYTF	TGTGCCAGCAGTTTGGAAGGGGGGACTCGGGGCTACACCTTC
TRBV10-3	NA	NA	TRBJ1-1	CAISEGTVTEAFF	TGTGCCATCAGTGAGGGGACCGTGACGGAAGCTTTCTTT